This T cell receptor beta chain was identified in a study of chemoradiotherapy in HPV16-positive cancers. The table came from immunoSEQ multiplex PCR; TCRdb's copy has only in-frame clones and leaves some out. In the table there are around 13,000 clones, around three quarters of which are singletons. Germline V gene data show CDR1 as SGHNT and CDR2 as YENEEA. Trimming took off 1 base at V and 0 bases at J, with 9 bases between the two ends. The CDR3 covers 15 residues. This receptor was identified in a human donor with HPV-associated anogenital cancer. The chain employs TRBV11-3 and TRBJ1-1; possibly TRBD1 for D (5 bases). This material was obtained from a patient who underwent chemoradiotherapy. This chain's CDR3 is CASSLGGGVNTEAFF. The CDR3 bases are TGTGCCAGCAGCTTAGGGGGAGGGGTGAACACTGAAGCTTTCTTT.